The clone carrying this T cell receptor beta chain has more than one count but fewer than ten. Its antigen is currently unknown. TCRdb reprocessed the 5' RACE reads via MiXCR and lists one record per CDR3 protein. The sample contains approximately 260,000 distinct CDR3 sequences, about 20% of which appear only once. The sample originates from a study of T-cell memory formation after mild COVID-19. General study findings and limits: Whether day 37 second-wave clones are SARS-CoV-2-specific was not confirmed. CD4+ contracting clones were mainly CM and EM; CD8+ ones, EMRA.

This CDR3 region has 16 residues. V dropped 8 bases and J dropped 4 bases, with 20 bases sitting between them. CDR1 is MNHEY, CDR2 SVGEGT, per germline. The sequence was collected from a man between 18 and 29 years old who had mild COVID-19 (a few samples of this study predate the infection). Cell type and time point are not known. The rearrangement uses TRBV6-2 or TRBV6-3 and TRBJ2-2, with D possibly matching TRBD2 (5 bases). The sequenced sample consisted of PBMCs or a T cell subset sorted from them (not recorded which). The CDR3 region is CASHLGAAALTGELFF. CDR3 DNA sequence: TGTGCCAGCCACCTTGGAGCGGCAGCACTCACCGGGGAGCTGTTTTTT.